The clone carrying this T cell receptor (beta chain) appeared a single time. As yet, its antigen is unknown. Researchers ran the PCR with 60 Vbeta and 13 Jbeta primers. This table comes from immunoSEQ multiplex PCR, and its TCRdb copy is limited to in-frame clones, with some not included. This table holds about 80,000 clones, around 80% found once. This sample was included in a study of cytomegalovirus exposure and HLA in healthy donors. In the study overall: As an earlier analysis found, around 170 million T cells yielded approximately 110 million unique TCR beta sequences. Among the roughly 400 genotyped donors, approximately 80% were placed in the Caucasian-associated ancestry cluster. Study results and caveats: For most TCR beta V segments, an earlier analysis put the productive rate at about 87% or about 30% of the time.

Trimming left V 1 base short and J 5 bases short, with 13 bases between. The CDR3 runs to 15 residues. The germline V gene has CDR1 PRHDT and CDR2 FYEKMQ (reference sequence). The source is a man younger than 45 in good health and CMV-seronegative. This chain uses TRBV13 with TRBJ2-3, with D possibly matching TRBD2 (6 bases). The sequenced sample was PBMCs. The CDR3 nucleotides are TGTGCCAGCAGCTTAGCGGGAGACGCGGAAGATACGCAGTATTTT. Amino acids: CASSLAGDAEDTQYF.